Listed here is a single T cell receptor beta chain. Its matching antigen is unknown. The CDR3 contains 17 residues. Trimming shortened V by 0 bases and J by 2 bases, and 17 bases separated the two germline ends. Germline V gene data show CDR1 as LGHNA and CDR2 as YSLEER. This entry is derived from a study of CD8 T cells in ankylosing spondylitis. Whole-study findings and limits: Reports say disease-linked clones showed up significantly more in matched ankylosing spondylitis synovial fluid. A TCR beta motif of 7 to 9 highly homologous variants seemed to mark ankylosing spondylitis blood.

TCRdb passed the 5' RACE reads through MiXCR, listing each CDR3 protein once. This table has around 250,000 distinct CDR3 sequences, over 15% appearing once. The source of this sequence is a male donor with ankylosing spondylitis or in good health (not recorded which). Sequencing used blood, either unsorted or a sorted T cell fraction (not recorded which). The chain joins TRBV4-3 to TRBJ2-7; D might be TRBD2 (6 bases). CDR3 in amino acids: CASSQEISEGVPYEQYF. In DNA form, the CDR3 reads TGCGCCAGCAGCCAAGAAATTTCGGAGGGAGTCCCCTACGAGCAGTACTTC.